What follows are 21 T cell receptor beta chains derived from one specimen sequenced in a study of cytomegalovirus exposure and HLA in healthy donors. With 60 Vbeta and 13 Jbeta primers, the PCR was carried out. Data came from immunoSEQ multiplex PCR; TCRdb stores just in-frame clones and leaves some out. Of 150,000 to 200,000 clones in the sample, approximately 59% were seen once. The sample taken for sequencing was PBMCs. These receptors all stem from a man aged 35 to 55 in good health and CMV-seronegative.

This sequence joins TRBV29-1 and TRBJ1-3; no reliable D call. The CDR3 is 13 residues long. Germline V lookup: CDR1 SQVTM, CDR2 ANQGSEA. With 4 bases removed from V and 0 bases from J, the gap between germline ends came to 7 bases. The CDR3 bases are TGCAGCGTTGGAGAGAGCTCTGGAAACACCATATATTTT. It translates to CSVGESSGNTIYF.

This clone was detected only a few times. This chain links TRBV28 with TRBJ1-3; D possibly corresponds to TRBD1 (5 bases). The CDR3 runs 15 residues. V gave up 1 base and J gave up 4 bases, with 11 bases separating them. Germline V gene lookup returns CDR1 MDHEN and CDR2 SYDVKM. CDR3 amino acids: CASSLLGLLGNTIYF. For the CDR3, the DNA is TGTGCCAGCAGTTTATTGGGGCTCCTCGGAAACACCATATATTTT. The full variable domain, rest sourced from reference TRBV28 and TRBJ1-3, is DVKVTQSSRYLVKRTGEKVFLECVQDMDHENMFWYRQDPGLGLRLIYFSYDVKMKEKGDIPEGYSVSREKKERFSLILESASTNQTSMYLCASSLLGLLGNTIYFGEGSWLTVV.

The chain uses TRBV6-9 and TRBJ2-5; possibly TRBD2 for D (6 bases). The DNA matches TRBJ2-7 better at its end, which makes the J call doubtful. CDR1 is MNHGY and CDR2 is SVAAGI in the germline V gene. CDR3 length: 17 residues. The CDR3 nucleotides read TGTGCCAGCAGTTATCGAACCTTTGGGGGGATACCCTACGAGCAGTACTTC. It yields the protein CASSYRTFGGIPYEQYF.

The chain uses TRBV7-2 and TRBJ2-7; tentatively, D is TRBD1 (5 bases). The germline V gene has CDR1 SGHTA and CDR2 FQGNSA. The CDR3 contains 12 residues. Trimming cost V 2 bases and J 6 bases, with 8 bases left between them. The CDR3 coding sequence is TGTGCCAGCAGCTTATTTCAGGGCGAGCAGTACTTC. Translated: CASSLFQGEQYF.

V and J are TRBV7-2 and TRBJ2-1, with TRBD2 matching over 10 bases. The CDR3 spans 16 residues. V dropped 5 bases and J dropped 7; count of bases not matched to a gene: 11. The germline gives CDR1 SGHTA, CDR2 FQGNSA. Here the CDR3 reads CASSPTAGGPVNEQFF. The CDR3, as DNA: TGTGCCAGCAGCCCCACAGCGGGAGGGCCGGTAAATGAGCAGTTCTTC.

V is TRBV30 and J is TRBJ2-5; 7 bases are shared with TRBD1. In germline, CDR1 is GTSNPN, CDR2 SVGIG (reference sequence). The CDR3 length is 16 residues. V was pared by 0 bases and J by 1 base, with 8 bases of the junction left unmatched. The CDR3 sequence is CAWSVQVGTVQETQYF. In DNA, the CDR3 is TGTGCCTGGAGTGTACAGGTGGGGACAGTCCAAGAGACCCAGTACTTC.

The J gene is TRBJ1-5, the V gene TRBV4-1, with 7 bases matching TRBD1. Germline-derived CDR1 and CDR2 are MGHRA and YSYEKL. Unmatched junction bases numbered 7, after V lost 2 bases and J lost 6 bases. This CDR3 contains 15 residues. The CDR3 DNA reads TGCGCCAGCAGCCAATCCGACAGGGTGAGTCAGCCCCAGCATTTT. This translates into CASSQSDRVSQPQHF.

This sequence joins TRBV11-2 and TRBJ1-2; tentatively, D is TRBD1 (6 bases). This CDR3 is 14 amino acids long. Germline CDR1 is SGHAT and CDR2 is FQNNGV. Trimming removed 5 bases at V and 5 bases at J, with 15 bases between. For the CDR3, the DNA is TGTGCCAGCAGCCAGATACAGGGTTTATATGGCTACACCTTC. Translation: CASSQIQGLYGYTF. The variable domain in full, with the rest retrieved from reference TRBV11-2 and TRBJ1-2, is EAGVAQSPRYKIIEKRQSVAFWCNPISGHATLYWYQQILGQGPKLLIQFQNNGVVDDSQLPKDRFSAERLKGVDSTLKIQPAKLEDSAVYLCASSQIQGLYGYTFGSGTRLTVV.

This chain links TRBV4-1 with TRBJ2-2, with 13 bases fitting TRBD2. J was trimmed by 6 bases and V by 6 bases; bases with no gene match: 7. The CDR3 has 16 residues. Germline assignment: CDR1 MGHRA and CDR2 YSYEKL. Here the CDR3 reads CASRLGLAGVSGELFF. DNA of the CDR3: TGCGCCAGCAGACTCGGACTAGCGGGAGTTTCCGGGGAGCTGTTTTTT.

V and J are TRBV2 and TRBJ2-5; D possibly corresponds to TRBD2 (5 bases). Germline V gene data show CDR1 as SNHLY and CDR2 as FYNNEI. This CDR3 contains 11 residues. Deletions cut 10 bases from V and 2 bases from J, with 8 bases between. In DNA form, the CDR3 reads TGTGCCACAAGACTACAAGAGACCCAGTACTTC. Amino acid sequence: CATRLQETQYF.

This sequence joins TRBV7-3 and TRBJ2-7; 13 bases are shared with TRBD2. V was clipped by 2 bases and J by 3 bases; unmatched bases: 4. CDR1 SGHTA and CDR2 FQGTGA come from the germline V gene. The CDR3 runs to 16 residues. CDR3 nucleotides: TGTGCCAGCAGCTTATCCGGGACTAGCGGGGACTACGAGCAGTACTTC. Translation gives CASSLSGTSGDYEQYF.

This clone was seen a few times. The V and J genes are TRBV4-1 and TRBJ2-5, with D perhaps TRBD1 (9 bases). The J call could be wrong; TRBJ2-7 is a better fit for the DNA end. This CDR3 contains 18 residues. Germline CDR1 MGHRA, CDR2 YSYEKL. CDR3: CASSQAGGPGQGMYEQYF. CDR3 nucleotides: TGCGCCAGCAGCCAAGCGGGAGGGCCCGGACAGGGGATGTACGAGCAGTACTTC.

The rearrangement links TRBV28 to TRBJ1-1; 7 bases are shared with TRBD1. Germline CDR1 is MDHEN and CDR2 is SYDVKM. Germline trimming cut 0 bases from V and 2 bases from J; bases unmatched to any gene: 6. The CDR3 consists of 16 residues. The CDR3 coding sequence is TGTGCCAGCAGTTTATGGGGGACAGAGAAAAACACTGAAGCTTTCTTT. Translation gives CASSLWGTEKNTEAFF.

The rearrangement uses TRBV7-2 and TRBJ2-3; TRBD2 aligns across 12 bases. Unmatched junction bases numbered 4, after V lost 5 bases and J lost 4 bases. The germline gives CDR1 SGHTA, CDR2 FQGNSA. This CDR3 is built from 15 residues. The CDR3 loop reads CASSPGLAGPDTQYF. DNA of the CDR3: TGTGCCAGCAGCCCCGGACTAGCGGGACCAGATACGCAGTATTTT.

The rearrangement links TRBV28 to TRBJ2-7; D unresolved. Trimming cost V 7 bases and J 2 bases, with 15 bases left between them. This CDR3 spans 14 amino acids. CDR1 is MDHEN and CDR2 is SYDVKM in the germline V gene. The CDR3 reads CASTRSVPAYEQYF. In DNA, the CDR3 is TGTGCCAGCACCCGATCCGTGCCAGCCTACGAGCAGTACTTC.

The CDR3 loop reads CASTPGQGAGEQYF. The CDR3, as DNA: TGTGCCAGCACACCGGGACAGGGGGCGGGAGAGCAGTACTTC. The J gene is TRBJ2-7, the V gene TRBV2, with TRBD1 matching 12 bases. The CDR3 extends over 14 amino acids. With 7 bases clipped from V and 7 bases from J, the junction kept 8 bases outside the gene matches. Looked up from germline, CDR1 is SNHLY and CDR2 is FYNNEI.

This chain's CDR3 is CASSLGQGLGELFF. The CDR3 nucleotides read TGTGCCAGCAGCTTGGGACAGGGGCTCGGGGAGCTGTTTTTT. The V gene is TRBV7-9, the J gene TRBJ2-2; 10 bases are shared with TRBD1. The germline gives CDR1 SEHNR, CDR2 FQNEAQ (reference sequence). V lost 3 bases and J lost 7; bases outside the gene matches: 2. This CDR3 spans 14 amino acids.

This clone was seen a few times. This CDR3 reads CASSGTSGGVTDGELFF. CDR3 bases: TGTGCCAGCAGCGGGACTAGCGGGGGGGTCACGGACGGGGAGCTGTTTTTT. V and J are TRBV5-5 and TRBJ2-2; 16 bases agree with TRBD2. CDR1 is SGHKS and CDR2 is YYEKEE in the germline V gene (reference sequence). The CDR3 runs 17 residues. The ends lost 4 bases at V and 7 bases at J; junction bases unmatched: 7.

This sequence joins TRBV29-1 and TRBJ1-2; 7 bases align to TRBD1. Germline V gene sequence: CDR1 SQVTM, CDR2 ANQGSEA. CDR3 length: 14 residues. The V segment lost 2 bases and the J segment 3 bases; nucleotides outside the gene matches: 6. This chain's CDR3 is CSVETVRGDYGYTF. CDR3 coding DNA: TGCAGCGTTGAAACAGTCAGGGGGGACTATGGCTACACCTTC.

The chain links TRBV7-2 to TRBJ1-4; no definite D call. CDR3 length equals 14 residues. Germline loops: CDR1 SGHTA, CDR2 FQGNSA. Trimming shortened V by 5 bases and J by 4 bases, and 11 bases separated the two germline ends. CDR3 in DNA: TGTGCCAGCAGCCGGGGTTTGGATAATGAAAAACTGTTTTTT. Amino acid sequence: CASSRGLDNEKLFF.

This chain links TRBV5-1 with TRBJ2-3; 7 bases are a match to TRBD1. Germline lookup yields CDR1 SGHRS and CDR2 YFSETQ. CDR3 length: 18 residues. The V gene end was trimmed by 2 bases and the J gene end by 1 base; junction bases not matched to a gene: 13. This CDR3 reads CASSFGPTGTMGTDTQYF. The CDR3 bases are TGCGCCAGCAGCTTCGGCCCGACAGGGACCATGGGCACAGATACGCAGTATTTT.